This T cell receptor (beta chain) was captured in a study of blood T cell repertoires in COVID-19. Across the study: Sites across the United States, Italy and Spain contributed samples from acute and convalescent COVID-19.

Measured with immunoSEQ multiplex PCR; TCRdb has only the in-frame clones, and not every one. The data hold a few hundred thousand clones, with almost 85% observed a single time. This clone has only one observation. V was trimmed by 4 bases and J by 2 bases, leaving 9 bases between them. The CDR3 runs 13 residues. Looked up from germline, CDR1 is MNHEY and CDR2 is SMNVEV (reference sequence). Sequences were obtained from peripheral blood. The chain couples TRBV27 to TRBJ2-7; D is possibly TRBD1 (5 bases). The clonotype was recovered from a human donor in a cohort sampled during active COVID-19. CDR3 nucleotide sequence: TGTGCCAGCAGTTATAGGGGCCCCTACGAGCAGTACTTC. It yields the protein CASSYRGPYEQYF.